Included here is one TCR beta chain sequence, with context. The entry originates in a study of T cells in Graves' hyperthyroidism and ophthalmopathy. Stable disease denoted Graves' hyperthyroidism without ophthalmopathy progression within 18 months. This CDR3 region has 18 residues. Germline V lookup: CDR1 SGHRS, CDR2 YFSETQ. V was clipped by 1 base and J by 1 base, with 18 bases between them. TCR beta CDR3 sequences were amplified from RNA transcripts. A set of HTBI primers served as the primers for a first-round RT-PCR of the TCR CDR3. TCRdb independently ran MiXCR on the multiplex PCR reads; one entry per CDR3 protein. The sample yields approximately 510,000 distinct CDR3 sequences, roughly 20% seen once.

This sequence originates from a man in his late teens or twenties with Graves' hyperthyroidism. The specimen was blood. The chain is built from TRBV5-1 and TRBJ1-5; D uncertain. The CDR3 DNA reads TGCGCCAGCAGCTTGTTGTTCCGGCTCGAAGGGAGCAATCAGCCCCAGCATTTT. Translation gives CASSLLFRLEGSNQPQHF.